Listed below are T cell receptor beta chains from one sample, sequenced in a study of blood T cell repertoires in COVID-19. The table came from immunoSEQ multiplex PCR; TCRdb's copy has only in-frame clones and leaves some out. In the table there are 70,000 to 95,000 clones, more than 70% of which are singletons. The material sequenced was peripheral blood. These receptors were collected from a woman of 80 years or more with active COVID-19. Both conserved end residues are part of each CDR3. Each record gives: D gene, V gene, J gene, clone size, CDR3 DNA, CDR3 protein. A D gene is named only where the DNA matches it firmly. Expanded clones are given a class, and other clones once, few, many or no size at all.

d_gene: -; v_gene: TRBV11-2; j_gene: TRBJ1-5; abundance: -; CDR3nt: TGTGCCAGCAGCTTTTCGGGGGGCCATCAGCCCCAGCATTTT; CDR3aa: CASSFSGGHQPQHF
d_gene: -; v_gene: TRBV2; j_gene: TRBJ2-5; abundance: -; CDR3nt: TGTGCCAGCGAGGATGGCGGGACCCAAGAGACCCAGTACTTC; CDR3aa: CASEDGGTQETQYF
d_gene: TRBD2; v_gene: TRBV14; j_gene: TRBJ2-3; abundance: -; CDR3nt: TGTGCCAGCAGCTATAGGTTGGGACTAGCAACAGATACGCAGTATTTT; CDR3aa: CASSYRLGLATDTQYF
d_gene: TRBD1; v_gene: TRBV28; j_gene: TRBJ1-2; abundance: -; CDR3nt: TGTGCCAGCACAGAACAGGGGTATTTTGGCTACACCTTC; CDR3aa: CASTEQGYFGYTF
d_gene: TRBD1; v_gene: TRBV19; j_gene: TRBJ2-5; abundance: -; CDR3nt: TGTGCCAGTAGTAAACCGACAGGGGGCGCAGAAGAGACCCAGTACTTC; CDR3aa: CASSKPTGGAEETQYF
d_gene: -; v_gene: TRBV19; j_gene: TRBJ1-5; abundance: -; CDR3nt: TGTGCCAGTAGTAGCATGGACAGAGGTCGCAATCAGCCCCAGCATTTT; CDR3aa: CASSSMDRGRNQPQHF
d_gene: TRBD1; v_gene: TRBV5-6; j_gene: TRBJ1-2; abundance: -; CDR3nt: TGTGCCAGCAGCTTGGGGCTGACAGGGATGGGCTACACCTTC; CDR3aa: CASSLGLTGMGYTF
d_gene: -; v_gene: TRBV14; j_gene: TRBJ2-5; abundance: -; CDR3nt: TGTGCCAGCAGCCAAGTTACGGGTATCGAGACCCAGTACTTC; CDR3aa: CASSQVTGIETQYF
d_gene: -; v_gene: TRBV2; j_gene: TRBJ1-2; abundance: -; CDR3nt: TGTGCCAGCACCAGGGTGGAAGGCTACACCTTC; CDR3aa: CASTRVEGYTF
d_gene: -; v_gene: TRBV9; j_gene: TRBJ2-7; abundance: -; CDR3nt: TGTGCCAGCAGCGTAGGCCAAGGGGGCTACGAGCAGTACTTC; CDR3aa: CASSVGQGGYEQYF
d_gene: -; v_gene: TRBV7-3; j_gene: TRBJ2-1; abundance: -; CDR3nt: TGTGCCAGCAGCAACGGTCTTAAATACAATGAGCAGTTCTTC; CDR3aa: CASSNGLKYNEQFF
d_gene: TRBD1; v_gene: TRBV6-5; j_gene: TRBJ2-5; abundance: -; CDR3nt: TGTGCCAGCCATTACGGACAGGACCCTACCGGGACCCAGTACTTC; CDR3aa: CASHYGQDPTGTQYF
d_gene: TRBD1; v_gene: TRBV24-1; j_gene: TRBJ1-5; abundance: -; CDR3nt: TGTGCCACCAGTGTACAGGGGGACCAGCCCCAGCATTTT; CDR3aa: CATSVQGDQPQHF
d_gene: -; v_gene: TRBV28; j_gene: TRBJ2-4; abundance: -; CDR3nt: TGTGCCAGCAGTGATCAGGATAACTTAAACATTCAGTACTTC; CDR3aa: CASSDQDNLNIQYF
d_gene: TRBD1; v_gene: TRBV7-9; j_gene: TRBJ1-4; abundance: -; CDR3nt: TGTGCCAGCAGACCCCGGACAGGGGCTAATGAAAAACTGTTTTTT; CDR3aa: CASRPRTGANEKLFF
d_gene: TRBD1; v_gene: TRBV5-1; j_gene: TRBJ2-7; abundance: -; CDR3nt: TGCGCCAGCAGCTTGGATGGGACAGCCTACGAGCAGTACTTC; CDR3aa: CASSLDGTAYEQYF
d_gene: -; v_gene: TRBV5-5; j_gene: TRBJ1-2; abundance: -; CDR3nt: TGTGCCAGCAGCTTGGCCTTAGATGGCTACACCTTC; CDR3aa: CASSLALDGYTF
d_gene: -; v_gene: TRBV7-9; j_gene: TRBJ1-1; abundance: -; CDR3nt: TGTGCCAGCAGCTTAGGTAACAGGCGTCGGGGGAGAGACTCTGAAGCTTTCTTT; CDR3aa: CASSLGNRRRGRDSEAFF
d_gene: TRBD2; v_gene: TRBV2; j_gene: TRBJ2-2; abundance: -; CDR3nt: TGTGCCAGCAGCGGACTAGCGGGAGGTTCCGGGGAGCTGTTTTTT; CDR3aa: CASSGLAGGSGELFF
d_gene: TRBD2; v_gene: TRBV4-1; j_gene: TRBJ2-1; abundance: -; CDR3nt: TGCGCCAGCAGCCAAGGGGGACTAGCGGTCTACAATGAGCAGTTCTTC; CDR3aa: CASSQGGLAVYNEQFF
d_gene: -; v_gene: TRBV19; j_gene: TRBJ1-4; abundance: few; CDR3nt: TGTGCCAGTAGTACCGACAGTACAACTAATGAAAAACTGTTTTTT; CDR3aa: CASSTDSTTNEKLFF
d_gene: -; v_gene: TRBV5-4; j_gene: TRBJ2-7; abundance: -; CDR3nt: TGTGCCAGCAGCCGACAGTTACAGTCCTACGAGCAGTACTTC; CDR3aa: CASSRQLQSYEQYF
d_gene: -; v_gene: TRBV27; j_gene: TRBJ2-5; abundance: -; CDR3nt: TGTGCCAGCAGTCCCCGAGGGTTTGTGGAGACCCAGTACTTC; CDR3aa: CASSPRGFVETQYF
d_gene: -; v_gene: TRBV5-1; j_gene: TRBJ2-1; abundance: -; CDR3nt: TGCGCCAGCAGCTTGGGGCTAGCGCGCTTCAATGAGCAGTTCTTC; CDR3aa: CASSLGLARFNEQFF
d_gene: -; v_gene: TRBV5-8; j_gene: TRBJ1-6; abundance: -; CDR3nt: TGTGCCAGCAGCTTGATAAGGAGGATAGGACCCCTCCACTTT; CDR3aa: CASSLIRRIGPLHF
d_gene: TRBD2; v_gene: TRBV7-9; j_gene: TRBJ2-2; abundance: -; CDR3nt: TGTGCCAGCAGCTCTCTAGCGGACTCGTACACCGGGGAGCTGTTTTTT; CDR3aa: CASSSLADSYTGELFF
d_gene: TRBD2; v_gene: TRBV3-1/TRBV3-2; j_gene: TRBJ2-7; abundance: -; CDR3nt: TGTGCCAGCAGCCGCCGACTAGCGGGAGCTTACGACGAGCAGTACTTC; CDR3aa: CASSRRLAGAYDEQYF
d_gene: TRBD2; v_gene: TRBV19; j_gene: TRBJ2-2; abundance: -; CDR3nt: TGTGCCAGTAGTAGGACTAGCTCTGGTACCGGGGAGCTGTTTTTT; CDR3aa: CASSRTSSGTGELFF
d_gene: -; v_gene: TRBV5-6; j_gene: TRBJ1-3; abundance: -; CDR3nt: TGTGCCAGCAGCTTGGGAGGGGGAGCTTCTGGAAACACCATATATTTT; CDR3aa: CASSLGGGASGNTIYF
d_gene: TRBD2; v_gene: TRBV5-8; j_gene: TRBJ2-1; abundance: -; CDR3nt: TGTGCCAGCAGCACCGAATTTAGCGGGAGCAATGAGCAGTTCTTC; CDR3aa: CASSTEFSGSNEQFF
d_gene: -; v_gene: TRBV19; j_gene: TRBJ2-7; abundance: few; CDR3nt: TGTGCCAGTAGTACAATTCCTAGCTACGAGCAGTACTTC; CDR3aa: CASSTIPSYEQYF
d_gene: TRBD2; v_gene: TRBV6-1; j_gene: TRBJ2-7; abundance: -; CDR3nt: TGTGCCAGCAGTGAGACTAGCGGGAGTCCCTACGAGCAGTACTTC; CDR3aa: CASSETSGSPYEQYF
d_gene: -; v_gene: TRBV29-1; j_gene: TRBJ2-2; abundance: once; CDR3nt: TGCGGAGTTACTGCGGTAAACACCGGGGAGCTGTTTTTT; CDR3aa: CGVTAVNTGELFF
d_gene: -; v_gene: TRBV19; j_gene: TRBJ1-1; abundance: -; CDR3nt: TGTGCCTCTAGTCCCCAGGGTGACACTGAAGCTTTCTTT; CDR3aa: CASSPQGDTEAFF
d_gene: TRBD1; v_gene: TRBV28; j_gene: TRBJ1-2; abundance: -; CDR3nt: TGTGCCAGCAGTACACCCGGGACAGGGAACTATGGCTACACCTTC; CDR3aa: CASSTPGTGNYGYTF
d_gene: TRBD2; v_gene: TRBV6-2/TRBV6-3; j_gene: TRBJ2-7; abundance: -; CDR3nt: TGTGCCAGCACCCCGTGGAGGGGCGGGAGGTACGAGCAGTACTTC; CDR3aa: CASTPWRGGRYEQYF
d_gene: -; v_gene: TRBV18; j_gene: TRBJ2-2; abundance: -; CDR3nt: TGTGCCAGCTCACCACTCACAGGTTCCGGGGAGCTGTTTTTT; CDR3aa: CASSPLTGSGELFF
d_gene: -; v_gene: TRBV7-2; j_gene: TRBJ1-6; abundance: -; CDR3nt: TGTGCCAGCAGCTTCGACAGGCGGTCACCCCTCCACTTT; CDR3aa: CASSFDRRSPLHF
d_gene: TRBD2; v_gene: TRBV7-9; j_gene: TRBJ2-1; abundance: -; CDR3nt: TGTGCCAGCAGCGTGGAGACTAGCGGGAGGGCTATGAATGAGCAGTTCTTC; CDR3aa: CASSVETSGRAMNEQFF
d_gene: -; v_gene: TRBV21-1; j_gene: TRBJ1-5; abundance: -; CDR3nt: TGTGCCAGCGTGTTTTCCGGGACAGGGCTCCTATATAGCAATCAGCCCCAGCATTTT; CDR3aa: CASVFSGTGLLYSNQPQHF
d_gene: TRBD2; v_gene: TRBV6-5; j_gene: TRBJ2-3; abundance: -; CDR3nt: TGTGCCAGCAGTTACTCAGCAGGGAGGGTAAGGCAGTATTTT; CDR3aa: CASSYSAGRVRQYF
d_gene: -; v_gene: TRBV6-2/TRBV6-3; j_gene: TRBJ2-7; abundance: -; CDR3nt: TGTGCCAGCAGTTACTCGGGAGAAGGCGAGCAGTACTTC; CDR3aa: CASSYSGEGEQYF
d_gene: -; v_gene: TRBV7-9; j_gene: TRBJ2-1; abundance: -; CDR3nt: TGTGCCAGCAGCTTAGCGCTGGCAGGGGTTTACAATGAGCAGTTCTTC; CDR3aa: CASSLALAGVYNEQFF
d_gene: TRBD1; v_gene: TRBV4-3; j_gene: TRBJ2-2; abundance: -; CDR3nt: TGCGCCAGCAGCTCCCGGACAGGGAGTCCCGGGGAGCTGTTTTTT; CDR3aa: CASSSRTGSPGELFF
d_gene: -; v_gene: TRBV19; j_gene: TRBJ1-6; abundance: -; CDR3nt: TGTGCCAGTAGTGCAGGGGCGTTCCTTAATTCACCCCTCCACTTT; CDR3aa: CASSAGAFLNSPLHF
d_gene: -; v_gene: TRBV9; j_gene: TRBJ2-2; abundance: once; CDR3nt: TGTGCCAGCAGCCTATACTTGGCCGGGGAGCTGTTTTTT; CDR3aa: CASSLYLAGELFF